This T cell receptor beta chain was observed in a study of T cells in tuberculosis. The V gene's germline CDR1 is SGHTA and CDR2 FQGNSA. V lost 1 base, J lost 1 base, and 9 bases lay in between. This CDR3 contains 15 residues. Study results and limitations: Samples were chosen by availability of cryopreserved specimens.

Repertoires were generated with immunoSEQ multiplex PCR, while TCRdb's copy carries only in-frame clones and drops some. The data show 30,000 to 45,000 clones, about 93% seen once. Details on this clone: Its antigen is unknown.

The sequence came from a donor between 10 and 35 years old with latent tuberculosis or without tuberculosis infection. The sequenced sample consisted of PBMCs. The genes are TRBV7-2 and TRBJ2-3; D perhaps matches TRBD1 (6 bases). CDR3 in DNA: TGTGCCAGCAGCTTAGATCCAGGGGGCACAGATACGCAGTATTTT. Protein: CASSLDPGGTDTQYF. Supplemented by reference TRBV7-2 and TRBJ2-3, the full variable domain reads GAGVSQSPSNKVTEKGKDVELRCDPISGHTALYWYRQSLGQGLEFLIYFQGNSAPDKSGLPSDRFSAERTGGSVSTLTIQRTQQEDSAVYLCASSLDPGGTDTQYFGPGTRLTVL.